These T cell receptor beta chains were read from a single sample in a study of shared clonotypes between healthy human individuals. This table comes from immunoSEQ multiplex PCR, and its TCRdb copy is limited to in-frame clones, with some not included. Seen here are roughly 520,000 clones, about 96% observed once, and the top ten hold about 0.06%. The sequencing sample was made of naive CD4+ T cells sorted from blood. These receptors all stem from a woman aged 30 to 39 in good health. Both conserved end residues are part of each CDR3. A D gene is named only where the DNA matches it firmly. Not all rows give a size; the values are once, few, many and, for expanded clones, a class.

TRBD1 - TRBJ1-1 TRBV27 18 CASSLRRDRGLWNTEAFF TGTGCCAGCAGTTTACGCCGGGACAGGGGGCTTTGGAACACTGAAGCTTTCTTT
TRBD2 - TRBJ2-1 TRBV4-2 15 CASSQDPSGNYEQFF TGTGCCAGCAGCCAAGATCCTAGCGGGAATTACGAGCAGTTCTTC
- - TRBJ2-7 TRBV19 15 CASSLSYGGSYEQYF TGTGCCAGTAGTCTCTCTTACGGCGGGTCCTACGAGCAGTACTTC
TRBD1 - TRBJ2-2 TRBV10-3 16 CAISETDRGDTGELFF TGTGCCATCAGTGAGACGGACAGGGGAGACACCGGGGAGCTGTTTTTT
- - TRBJ2-2 TRBV18 13 CASSPPTTGELFF TGTGCCAGCTCACCACCCACGACCGGGGAGCTGTTTTTT
TRBD1 - TRBJ2-3 TRBV10-1 12 CARWQGEDTQYF TGCGCCCGGTGGCAGGGGGAAGATACGCAGTATTTT
- - TRBJ1-2 TRBV7-6 14 CASSLGGGRYGYTF TGTGCCAGCAGCTTGGGGGGCGGCCGCTATGGCTACACCTTC
- - TRBJ1-1 TRBV6-5 11 CASSQGSEAFF TGTGCCAGCAGTCAGGGCAGTGAAGCTTTCTTT
- once TRBJ2-7 TRBV11-2 16 CASSQFAATTSYEQYF TGTGCCAGCAGCCAGTTTGCGGCTACTACCTCCTACGAGCAGTACTTC
TRBD1 - TRBJ1-2 TRBV7-6 15 CASSSPGQGAEGYTF TGTGCCAGCAGTTCCCCGGGACAGGGGGCGGAGGGCTACACCTTC
- - TRBJ2-7 TRBV18 13 CASSTGPTGGQYF TGTGCCAGCTCAACCGGGCCAACCGGGGGGCAGTACTTC
- - TRBJ2-5 TRBV20-1 11 CSARIQETQYF TGCAGTGCTAGGATTCAAGAGACCCAGTACTTC
- - TRBJ2-1 TRBV30 12 CAWSEDHNEQFF TGTGCCTGGAGTGAGGACCACAATGAGCAGTTCTTC
TRBD2 - TRBJ2-2 TRBV28 15 CASSATSGRTGELFF TGTGCCAGCAGTGCGACTAGCGGGAGAACCGGGGAGCTGTTTTTT